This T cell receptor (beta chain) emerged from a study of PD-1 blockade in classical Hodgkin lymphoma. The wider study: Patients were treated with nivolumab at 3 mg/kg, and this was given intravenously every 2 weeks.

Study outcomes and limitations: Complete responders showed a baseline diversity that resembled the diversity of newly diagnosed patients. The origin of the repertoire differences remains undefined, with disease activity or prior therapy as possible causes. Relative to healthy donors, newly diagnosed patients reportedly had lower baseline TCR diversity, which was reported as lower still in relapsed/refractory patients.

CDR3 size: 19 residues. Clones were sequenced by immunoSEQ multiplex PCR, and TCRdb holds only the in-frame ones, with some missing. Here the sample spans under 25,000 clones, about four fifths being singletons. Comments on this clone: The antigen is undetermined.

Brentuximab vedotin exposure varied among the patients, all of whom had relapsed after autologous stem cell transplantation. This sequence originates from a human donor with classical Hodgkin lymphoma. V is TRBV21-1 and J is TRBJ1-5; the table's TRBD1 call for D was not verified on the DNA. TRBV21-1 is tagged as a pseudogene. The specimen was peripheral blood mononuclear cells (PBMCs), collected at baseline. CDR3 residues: CASSKVQGPTLYSNRPQHF. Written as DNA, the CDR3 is TGTGCCAGCAGCAAAGTACAGGGGCCTACTCTTTATAGCAATCGGCCCCAGCATTTT.